This T cell receptor (beta chain) derives from a study of Graves' ophthalmopathy and Graves' hyperthyroidism listed by TCRdb under 2018. About the investigation overall: A patient counted as having stable hyperthyroidism if there was no progression to ophthalmopathy within 18 months of follow-up. In roughly 6 hyperthyroidism patients, T-cell repertoires of thyroid tissue and blood were compared. For independent validation, a separate cohort was made up of 18 hyperthyroidism patients plus 17 patients who later progressed from hyperthyroidism to ophthalmopathy. Following sampling, methimazole starting at 30 mg daily was administered to hyperthyroidism patients, and high-dose intravenous methylprednisolone was administered to ophthalmopathy patients. To tell Graves' ophthalmopathy apart from Graves' hyperthyroidism, and to predict which patients would progress to ophthalmopathy, the study relied on TCR beta repertoire signatures. In total, 135 blood samples were TCR-sequenced: some 43 ophthalmopathy, approximately 75 hyperthyroidism and some 17 hyperthyroidism-to-ophthalmopathy patients. To explore V-J signatures that distinguish ophthalmopathy from hyperthyroidism, a discovery set of about a hundred patients was enrolled, made up of more than 40 with ophthalmopathy and 57 with stable hyperthyroidism. The research as a whole found: The 13-signature model separated ophthalmopathy from stable hyperthyroidism with 87.88% sensitivity and 81.08% specificity in cross-validation, and 80%/75% in the test set. Among expanded thyroid clonotypes with frequency above 0.001, most also showed up in blood, which suggests that blood repertoires may reflect the thyroid immune response. No statistical method was used to predetermine the sample size, and group allocation was not hidden from the investigators. In validation, the model predicted ophthalmopathy progression with 70.59% sensitivity and roughly 72% specificity; around twelve predicted patients were CT-confirmed with GO in a median of approximately 6.2 months.

For repertoire sequencing, the TCR beta CDR3 regions were amplified from RNA transcripts. HTBI primers and the Qiagen OneStep RT-PCR kit were used in a first-round RT-PCR, which was followed by a second-round multiplex PCR, size selection and purification. Libraries were sequenced paired-end with 100 bp reads on an Illumina HiSeq2000. The paper's processing steps were these. SOAPnuke was used to process the reads, removing any read that contained adapters or uncalled bases, had a mean Phred below 15, or lacked an exact match to the constant primer or identifier. COPE v1.2.5 was used to merge the high-quality paired reads. Each unique nucleotide sequence was treated as a clonotype, and MiTCR v1.1 was used to align the clonotypes to the IMGT TRB V, D and J references. Only V-J combinations with frequency above 0.0001 were analysed, covering approximately 99% of repertoires. For each V-J combination, a TCR clonal expansion and chaos score was defined as F50 clonal expansion divided by the chaos observed in the TCRdist matrix. Welch's t-statistics and random forest were used to reduce the features to 10 to 15 V-J combinations, which were then used as input to a naive Bayes classifier. The similarity between thyroid and blood repertoires was quantified using the Morisita-Horn index. Using fastp trimming at Q25 and MiXCR clonotype assembly, TCRdb reanalyzed the public sequencing data and kept in-frame beta chains. Here each entry gathers all rows of one CDR3 protein and keeps the most common genes and DNA. The V and J calls reflect TCRdb's pipeline rather than the authors' work. This sample gives 900,000 to 1,200,000 distinct CDR3 sequences in total; approximately 35% of them show up just once. The leading ten clones occupy around 10% of the sample.

Patients with hyperthyroidism were aged 18 to 65 years, had been newly diagnosed, and had a disease duration of less than 2 months. Patients with other autoimmune diseases, uncontrolled infections, pregnancy or lactation were excluded from the study. Clinical symptoms, serum thyroxine, TRAb, thyroid ultrasound and orbital computed tomography were used for diagnosis. Trizol reagent was used to extract the total RNA, and its quality was then checked on an Agilent 2100 Bioanalyzer. Per the germline V gene (reference sequence), LNHDA is the CDR1 and SQIVND is the CDR2. The cysteine opens and the phenylalanine closes a CDR3 of 14 amino acids. Of the read, only the CDR3 DNA is kept; its 42 bases are in frame from base 1. The V end gives up 6 bases and the J end 5 bases, leaving 8 bases in the junction not matched to a gene. As concerns this clonotype: This receptor's antigen is unknown. Base qualities are not recorded, but no much larger clone differs from it by a single base.

Recombination connected TRBV19 to TRBJ1-1; 8 bases in the middle match TRBD1. This TCR was sampled from an adult man with Graves' hyperthyroidism. The sample taken for sequencing was peripheral blood or thyroid tissue (not recorded which). The nucleotide sequence reads TGTGCCAGTAGGATTCAGGGGGCAGGGACTGAAGCTTTCTTT. This encodes CASRIQGAGTEAFF. Beyond the CDR3, the reference TRBV19 and TRBJ1-1 genes provide the residues; the full variable domain reads: DGGITQSPKYLFRKEGQNVTLSCEQNLNHDAMYWYRQDPGQGLRLIYYSQIVNDFQKGDIAEGYSVSREKKESFPLTVTSAQKNPTAFYLCASRIQGAGTEAFFGQGTRLTVV.